The 4 T cell receptor beta chains presented below share a single source sample, sequenced in a study of blood T cell repertoires in COVID-19. Sequencing was performed with immunoSEQ multiplex PCR; in TCRdb, only in-frame clones are kept and a portion is missing. The sample records more than 130,000 clones, 84% being singletons. Material: peripheral blood. Every receptor here comes from a human donor in a cohort sampled during active COVID-19.

V gene TRBV18 combines with J gene TRBJ1-4, with no clear D. The CDR3 covers 15 residues. Germline V lookup: CDR1 KGHSH, CDR2 LQKENI. V was clipped by 3 bases and J by 8 bases, with 16 bases between them. CDR3 in DNA: TGTGCCAGCTCACCGGTAGAGGGCGCGAGGGAAAAACTGTTTTTT. Amino acid sequence: CASSPVEGAREKLFF.

The V and J genes are TRBV9 and TRBJ1-3; no reliable D call. CDR1 and CDR2 (germline): SGDLS, YYNGEE. This CDR3 is 14 amino acids long. Trimming left V 7 bases short and J 7 bases short, with 18 bases between. CDR3 region: CASANDQVVNTIYF. The CDR3 DNA is TGTGCCAGCGCAAATGACCAGGTAGTCAACACCATATATTTT. The whole variable domain, filled in from reference TRBV9 and TRBJ1-3, reads DSGVTQTPKHLITATGQRVTLRCSPRSGDLSVYWYQQSLDQGLQFLIQYYNGEERAKGNILERFSAQQFPDLHSELNLSSLELGDSALYFCASANDQVVNTIYFGEGSWLTVV.

This clone was seen a single time. The genes are TRBV7-3 and TRBJ2-1; 7 positions agree with TRBD2. The V gene end was trimmed by 1 base and the J gene end by 4 bases; junction bases not matched to a gene: 4. CDR1 and CDR2 from the germline V gene are SGHTA and FQGTGA. The CDR3 runs 15 residues. The CDR3 DNA reads as TGTGCCAGCAGCTTAAACGGGGGGAGTTACAATGAGCAGTTCTTC. This sequence encodes CASSLNGGSYNEQFF.

The gene calls are TRBV9 and TRBJ1-2; D not certain. Germline CDR1 reads SGDLS; CDR2 reads YYNGEE. Between the trimmed V and J ends, which lost 1 base and 2 bases, there was a span of 6 bases. This CDR3 has 13 amino acids. DNA of the CDR3: TGTGCCAGCAGCGTAAGAGGGAACTATGGCTACACCTTC. This encodes CASSVRGNYGYTF. Combining the CDR3 with reference TRBV9 and TRBJ1-2 gives the whole variable domain DSGVTQTPKHLITATGQRVTLRCSPRSGDLSVYWYQQSLDQGLQFLIQYYNGEERAKGNILERFSAQQFPDLHSELNLSSLELGDSALYFCASSVRGNYGYTFGSGTRLTVV.